This TCR beta chain came from a study of kidney transplant recipient with SARS-CoV-2 infection. Germline loops: CDR1 GTSNPN, CDR2 SVGIG (reference sequence). V was cut by 2 bases and J by 0 bases, with 10 bases left in between. This CDR3 is built from 14 residues. TCRdb re-analysed the reads in MiXCR, keeping a single row per CDR3 protein. The sample records some 220,000 distinct CDR3 sequences, more than 25% being singletons. This clonotype was counted at least ten times. The material sequenced was a blood sample, taken at baseline and around day 110 from a kidney transplant recipient. This chain uses TRBV30 with TRBJ1-1; no firm D call. This sequence was found in a male patient aged 25 to 39 who had COVID-19 and was a kidney transplant recipient. The graft donor may account for some of the T cells. The CDR3 is CAWSPDGVNTEAFF. The CDR3 DNA sequence: TGTGCCTGGAGTCCTGACGGCGTGAACACTGAAGCTTTCTTT.